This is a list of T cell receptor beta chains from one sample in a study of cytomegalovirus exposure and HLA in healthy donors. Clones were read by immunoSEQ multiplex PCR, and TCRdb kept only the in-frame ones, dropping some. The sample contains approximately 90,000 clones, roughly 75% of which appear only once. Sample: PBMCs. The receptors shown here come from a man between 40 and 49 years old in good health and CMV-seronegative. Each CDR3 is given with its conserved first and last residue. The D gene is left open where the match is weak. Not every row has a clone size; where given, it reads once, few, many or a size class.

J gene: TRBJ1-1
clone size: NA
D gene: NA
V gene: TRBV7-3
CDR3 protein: CASSLSQGGTEAFF
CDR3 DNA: TGTGCCAGCAGCTTAAGTCAGGGAGGAACTGAAGCTTTCTTT

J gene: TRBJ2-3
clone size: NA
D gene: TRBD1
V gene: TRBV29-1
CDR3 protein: CSVEGDREGGTDTQYF
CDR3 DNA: TGCAGCGTTGAAGGAGACAGGGAAGGCGGTACAGATACGCAGTATTTT

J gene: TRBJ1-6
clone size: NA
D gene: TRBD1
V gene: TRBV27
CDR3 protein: CASSVQRTGYGDSPLHF
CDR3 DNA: TGTGCCAGCAGTGTCCAACGGACAGGGTACGGTGATTCACCCCTCCACTTT

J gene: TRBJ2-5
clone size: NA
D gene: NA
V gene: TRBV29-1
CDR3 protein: CSVNGRGETQYF
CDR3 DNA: TGCAGCGTAAACGGCCGGGGAGAGACCCAGTACTTC

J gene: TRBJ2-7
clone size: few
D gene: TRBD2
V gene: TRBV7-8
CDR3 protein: CASSPLALSSYEQYF
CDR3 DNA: TGTGCCAGCAGCCCACTAGCGTTGAGCTCCTACGAGCAGTACTTC

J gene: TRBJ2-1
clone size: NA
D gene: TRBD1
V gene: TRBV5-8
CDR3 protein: CASSLSRDREFREQFF
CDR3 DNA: TGTGCCAGCAGCTTGAGCCGGGACAGGGAGTTTCGTGAGCAGTTCTTC

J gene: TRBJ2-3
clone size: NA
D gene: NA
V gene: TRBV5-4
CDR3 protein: CASSLDSTGTDTQYF
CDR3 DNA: TGTGCCAGCAGCTTGGACAGCACCGGCACAGATACGCAGTATTTT

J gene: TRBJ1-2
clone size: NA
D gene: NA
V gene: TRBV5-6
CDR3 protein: CASSFRLGQGYGYTF
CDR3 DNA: TGTGCCAGCAGCTTTCGGTTGGGGCAGGGCTATGGCTACACCTTC

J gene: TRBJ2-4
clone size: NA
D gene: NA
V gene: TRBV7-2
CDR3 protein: CASSLDSMAKNIQYF
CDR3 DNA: TGTGCCAGCAGCTTAGATTCAATGGCCAAAAACATTCAGTACTTC

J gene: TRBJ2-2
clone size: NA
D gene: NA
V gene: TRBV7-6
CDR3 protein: CASSLFGSDTGELFF
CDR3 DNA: TGTGCCAGCAGCTTATTTGGTTCGGACACCGGGGAGCTGTTTTTT